This T cell receptor (beta chain) stems from a study of PD-1 blockade in classical Hodgkin lymphoma. Every patient was affected by relapse after autologous stem cell transplantation, while exposure to brentuximab vedotin was not uniform. Complete response, partial response or progressive disease constituted the best response categories observed. The data were produced by immunoSEQ multiplex PCR, yet TCRdb's version contains in-frame clones alone and is incomplete. The sample records around 16,000 clones, approximately 80% being singletons. The CDR3 runs to 16 residues. Germline V gives CDR1 SGDLS, CDR2 YYNGEE. V shed 2 bases and J 2 bases; nucleotides not matched to a gene: 3.

The chain employs TRBV9 and TRBJ2-7, with 14 bases fitting TRBD2. The TCR comes from a human donor with classical Hodgkin lymphoma. Source: peripheral blood mononuclear cells (PBMCs), taken before the second cycle of nivolumab. The CDR3 here is CASSVGLAGDPYEQYF. The CDR3 nucleotides are TGTGCCAGCAGCGTGGGACTAGCGGGGGATCCCTACGAGCAGTACTTC.